This T cell receptor beta chain was identified during a study of radiation and T cells in renal cell carcinoma. Study-level information: Nephrectomy followed 15 Gy stereotactic body radiation by 4 weeks.

Regarding this clone: Its matching antigen is unknown.

Data came from immunoSEQ multiplex PCR; TCRdb stores just in-frame clones and leaves some out. Seen here are more than 150,000 clones, roughly 86% observed once, and the top ten hold roughly 13%. Study-wide results and limits: Without pretreatment biopsies, baseline tumor clonotype presence was undetermined. From baseline, blood top tumor clonotypes peaked at 2 weeks post-radiation.

Germline-derived CDR1 and CDR2 are LNHDA and SQIVND (reference sequence). This CDR3 comprises 14 residues. Trimming removed 5 bases at V and 1 base at J, with 8 bases between. Time point specified: blood 2 weeks post-SBRT. Treatment given: 15 Gy SBRT to primary tumor, nephrectomy 4 weeks later. Serial blood draws occurred at baseline and 2 and 4 weeks post-SBRT. This chain links TRBV19 with TRBJ1-4; D call uncertain. The input for sequencing was blood, taken from a patient whose treatment included radiotherapy and nephrectomy. The sequence came from a woman aged 50 to 60 with renal cell carcinoma. The CDR3 nucleotides read TGTGCCAGTAGTCAACATTTAACTAATGAAAAACTGTTTTTT. As protein: CASSQHLTNEKLFF.